The clone carrying this T cell receptor (beta chain) showed up many times. Its antigen is not known. The sample originates from a study of T cells after posttransplantation cyclophosphamide. Profiled with immunoSEQ multiplex PCR; TCRdb holds only in-frame clones, not every one. This sample carries about 39,000 clones and no singletons, and about 5% goes to the top ten. From germline, CDR1 is LGHNA and CDR2 YSLEER. Unmatched junction bases numbered 18, after V lost 4 bases and J lost 7 bases. The CDR3 runs 19 residues. Findings and limits, study-wide: After PTCy, TRB diversity resembled that of CNI/methotrexate controls. Later blood repertoires were often dominated by clones from the donor CD8+ memory compartment. Skin or GI-infiltrating T cells shared few TRB sequences with blood.

Peripheral blood was collected from the related graft donor on the marrow donation day. The sequence came from a woman aged 50 to 60 in good health and a related stem cell transplant donor. The chain carries TRBV4-3 and TRBJ2-1; 11 bases are a match to TRBD2. The material sequenced was PBMCs. The CDR3 sequence: CASSRVVASGGMGVNEQFF. CDR3 sequence (DNA): TGCGCCAGCAGCCGCGTCGTCGCTAGCGGGGGGATGGGGGTGAATGAGCAGTTCTTC.